Each of the 23 T cell receptor beta chains below was sequenced from the same sample in a study of CD8 T cells in ankylosing spondylitis. Overall study findings and caveats: A TCR beta motif of under ten highly homologous variants appeared characteristic of ankylosing spondylitis blood.

These receptors have no known antigen. Each CDR3 protein gets one entry after TCRdb re-called the 5' RACE reads with MiXCR. This sample has over 600,000 distinct CDR3 sequences, with 19% found just once. Sequences were obtained from blood, either unsorted or a sorted T cell fraction (not recorded which). The receptor set was obtained from a male donor with ankylosing spondylitis.

The V and J genes are TRBV18 and TRBJ1-1; D not resolved. The CDR3 extends over 14 amino acids. The V and J ends lost 2 bases and 5 bases respectively, with 12 bases between them. Germline CDR1 is KGHSH and CDR2 is LQKENI. The DNA for the CDR3 is TGTGCCAGCTCACCAGCGGGCGCGGGAACTGAAGCTTTCTTT. Amino acids: CASSPAGAGTEAFF.

This clonotype was picked up a small number of times. The chain joins TRBV2 to TRBJ2-1, with no clear D. CDR3 length equals 13 residues. V lost 2 bases and J lost 10, with 12 bases in between. The germline CDR1 and CDR2 sequences are SNHLY and FYNNEI. The CDR3 DNA is TGTGCCAGCAGTGAAACTTTGAACGGGGAGCAGTTCTTC. This encodes CASSETLNGEQFF. The variable domain in full, completed from reference TRBV2 and TRBJ2-1, reads EPEVTQTPSHQVTQMGQEVILRCVPISNHLYFYWYRQILGQKVEFLVSFYNNEISEKSEIFDDQFSVERPDGSNFTLKIRSTKLEDSAMYFCASSETLNGEQFFGPGTRLTVL.

This clonotype was counted at least ten times. The rearrangement uses TRBV12-3 or TRBV12-4 and TRBJ1-1; D might be TRBD1 (5 bases). Trimming removed 0 bases from V and 3 bases from J, with 11 bases in between. This CDR3 is 15 amino acids long. CDR3 loop: CASSLAGGRDTEAFF. Written as DNA, the CDR3 is TGTGCCAGCAGTTTAGCGGGGGGTAGAGACACTGAAGCTTTCTTT.

This clonotype appeared a few times. This chain uses TRBV20-1 with TRBJ2-1, with TRBD2 matching 9 bases. The J segment lost 3 bases and the V segment lost 0 bases, leaving 6 bases of the junction unmatched. The CDR3 consists of 16 residues. Per the germline V gene, CDR1 is DFQATT and CDR2 is SNEGSKA (reference sequence). In DNA form, the CDR3 reads TGCAGTGCTAGAGATGGGGAGCGGGGGGACTACAATGAGCAGTTCTTC. Protein: CSARDGERGDYNEQFF.

This chain joins TRBV6-5 and TRBJ1-1; D not certain. The ends were cut back, 7 bases at V and 8 bases at J, with 11 bases in the middle. Germline V gene data show CDR1 as MNHEY and CDR2 as SVGAGI. The CDR3 totals 11 residues. The CDR3, as DNA: TGTGCCAGCAAAAGGGTTGACGAAGCTTTCTTT. Its protein product is CASKRVDEAFF.

The sample holds a few counts of this clonotype. The genes are TRBV20-1 and TRBJ1-5, with TRBD1 as a possible D gene (6 bases). The V end lost 5 bases, the J end lost 2 bases, and 19 bases lay between the germline ends. This CDR3 has 16 amino acids. CDR1 and CDR2 from the germline V gene are DFQATT and SNEGSKA (reference sequence). This CDR3 is CSADDRSSTGNQPQHF. In DNA, the CDR3 is TGCAGTGCTGATGACAGGAGCTCCACCGGCAATCAGCCCCAGCATTTT.

This clonotype has only a few counts. The genes are TRBV12-3 or TRBV12-4 and TRBJ2-5, with D perhaps assigned TRBD1 or TRBD2 (5 bases each). This CDR3 contains 16 residues. Trimming pared 1 base from V and 4 bases from J, leaving 16 bases between. The chain's CDR3 is CASSLVLPGAGETQYF. The CDR3 coding sequence is TGTGCCAGCAGTTTAGTATTGCCCGGGGCCGGAGAGACCCAGTACTTC.

This clonotype has more than one count but fewer than ten. One end of the junction varies from germline; a read error may be responsible. The chain couples TRBV20-1 to TRBJ2-7, with 8 bases lining up with TRBD2. Germline CDR1 DFQATT, CDR2 SNEGSKA (reference sequence). The CDR3 contains 15 residues. DNA of the CDR3: TGCAGTACTAGCGGACTGGGGGCAGACCACTACGAGCAGTACTTC. It encodes CSTSGLGADHYEQYF.

This clonotype was seen a handful of times. The CDR3 reads CASSIRLAGNTDTQYF. As DNA, the CDR3 is TGTGCCAGCAGCATAAGACTAGCGGGTAACACAGATACGCAGTATTTT. J is TRBJ2-3 and V is TRBV5-5; 10 bases are shared with TRBD2. Germline loops: CDR1 SGHKS, CDR2 YYEKEE (reference sequence). V was pared by 4 bases and J by 2 bases, with 7 bases of the junction left unmatched. This CDR3 has 16 amino acids. Combining the CDR3 with reference TRBV5-5 and TRBJ2-3 gives the whole variable domain DAGVTQSPTHLIKTRGQQVTLRCSPISGHKSVSWYQQVLGQGPQFIFQYYEKEERGRGNFPDRFSARQFPNYSSELNVNALLLGDSALYLCASSIRLAGNTDTQYFGPGTRLTVL.

This clonotype was recorded many times. V usage is TRBV12-3 or TRBV12-4 and J usage is TRBJ2-7; the D gene is possibly TRBD2 (5 bases). CDR3 length equals 12 residues. Trimming shortened V by 4 bases and J by 6 bases, and 10 bases separated the two germline ends. CDR3 sequence reads: CASSSASLEQYF. CDR3 DNA: TGTGCCAGCAGTTCGGCTAGCCTCGAGCAGTACTTC.

This clonotype has a handful of counts. The V call is TRBV7-9, the J call TRBJ2-7; D remains unclear. The CDR3 totals 14 residues. Germline V gene data show CDR1 as SEHNR and CDR2 as FQNEAQ (reference sequence). Trimming stripped 0 bases from V and 3 bases from J, with 9 bases between. The CDR3 reads CASSLAVRGYEQYF. In DNA form, the CDR3 reads TGTGCCAGCAGCTTAGCGGTCAGAGGCTACGAGCAGTACTTC.

The rearrangement uses TRBV4-1 and TRBJ1-1; TRBD1 matches 10 bases. With 3 bases clipped from V and 4 bases from J, the junction kept 5 bases outside the gene matches. This CDR3 is built from 15 residues. Germline loops: CDR1 MGHRA, CDR2 YSYEKL. CDR3 nucleotide sequence: TGCGCCAGCAGCCAGACAGGGGGCTTGAGCACTGAAGCTTTCTTT. Amino acid sequence: CASSQTGGLSTEAFF.

This clonotype was seen many times. The CDR3 DNA sequence: TGTGCCATCAGTCGGGGACTAGCGGGAGCAGACACCGGGGAGCTGTTTTTT. It translates to CAISRGLAGADTGELFF. This chain joins TRBV10-3 and TRBJ2-2; TRBD2 aligns across 14 bases. The CDR3 length is 17 residues. The V and J ends lost 5 bases and 3 bases, in that order; junction bases with no gene match: 5. Germline V lookup: CDR1 ENHRY, CDR2 SYGVKD.

The chain joins TRBV5-1 to TRBJ2-2, with D maybe TRBD2 (5 bases). Germline V CDR1 and CDR2: SGHRS, YFSETQ. The CDR3 runs to 16 residues. The V and J ends lost 0 bases and 4 bases respectively, with 13 bases between them. CDR3 residues: CASSLERPGSTGELFF. The CDR3 DNA reads as TGCGCCAGCAGCTTGGAACGACCGGGGAGCACCGGGGAGCTGTTTTTT.

The gene calls are TRBV12-3 or TRBV12-4 and TRBJ1-1; no firm D call. The CDR3 consists of 15 residues. V lost 1 base and J 1 base, leaving 10 bases between the germline ends. The CDR3 DNA follows: TGTGCCAGCAGTTTAGGGGATTGGGAGAACACTGAAGCTTTCTTT. It encodes CASSLGDWENTEAFF.

Concerning this clonotype itself: This sequence may be a read error, since a much larger clone differs from it by one base. This chain uses TRBV11-2 with TRBJ2-7; D gene unclear. The CDR3 contains 11 residues. With 4 bases removed from V and 5 bases from J, the gap between germline ends came to 6 bases. Per germline, CDR1 SGHAT and CDR2 FQNNGV. CDR3 amino acids: CASSSEHEQYF. As DNA, the CDR3 is TGTGCCAGCAGCTCCGAACACGAGCAGTACTTC.

V and J are TRBV5-1 and TRBJ2-1; no clear D gene. CDR1 and CDR2 (germline): SGHRS, YFSETQ. Trimming took off 1 base at V and 2 bases at J, with 10 bases between the two ends. The CDR3 covers 15 residues. The CDR3 reads CASSLSETTYNEQFF. CDR3 in DNA: TGCGCCAGCAGCTTGAGTGAGACCACCTACAATGAGCAGTTCTTC.

The rearrangement joins TRBV6-1 to TRBJ2-7; 8 bases map to TRBD1. With V trimmed by 8 bases and J by 2 bases, 8 bases remained unmatched. CDR1 MNHNS and CDR2 SASEGT come from the germline V gene. The CDR3 covers 14 residues. The CDR3 coding sequence is TGTGCCAGCGGTGGGGACAGGCCTCCCTACGAGCAGTACTTC. Translating it yields CASGGDRPPYEQYF.

This clonotype was seen only a few times. The chain couples TRBV5-1 to TRBJ1-6, with no clear D. The CDR3 sequence is 13 residues long. Deletions cut 9 bases from V and 9 bases from J, with 16 bases between. CDR1 is SGHRS and CDR2 is YFSETQ in the germline V gene. As DNA, the CDR3 is TGCGCCACCAAGACTGCCGGTGGTTCACCCCTCCACTTT. It translates to CATKTAGGSPLHF.

This chain connects TRBV2 to TRBJ2-2; 9 positions match TRBD1. The CDR3 consists of 13 residues. Germline V gene sequence: CDR1 SNHLY, CDR2 FYNNEI. V was pared by 5 bases and J by 6 bases, with 1 base of the junction left unmatched. The CDR3: CASSRDRAGELFF. In DNA form, the CDR3 reads TGTGCCAGCAGTAGGGACAGGGCCGGGGAGCTGTTTTTT.

The gene calls are TRBV6-1 and TRBJ1-1, with D maybe TRBD1 (5 bases). The CDR3 contains 17 residues. Germline V CDR1 and CDR2: MNHNS, SASEGT. V lost 2 bases to trimming and J lost 1 base, with 17 bases between them. In DNA, the CDR3 is TGTGCCAGCAGTGAAAAGGTCAGGGACCTTTCGAACACTGAAGCTTTCTTT. Translated, it gives CASSEKVRDLSNTEAFF.

The chain has TRBV11-2 and TRBJ2-5, with 7 bases fitting TRBD1. Germline CDR1 is SGHAT and CDR2 is FQNNGV. This CDR3 region has 13 residues. The ends lost 3 bases at V and 10 bases at J; junction bases unmatched: 8. For the CDR3, the DNA is TGTGCCAGCAGCTTCGGGACAGACAGGGACCAGTACTTC. Its protein is CASSFGTDRDQYF.

The chain joins TRBV5-6 to TRBJ2-7, with 8 bases aligning to TRBD1. This CDR3 comprises 15 residues. Germline CDR1 and CDR2: SGHDT and YYEEEE. V lost 4 bases to trimming and J lost 3 bases; unmatched junction nucleotides: 9. CDR3 coding DNA: TGTGCCAGCAGCGCCCAGGACAGGGAGTTCTACGAGCAGTACTTC. Protein: CASSAQDREFYEQYF.